What follows is one T cell receptor (beta chain) and its context. This sample was included in a study of T cell responses to AZD1222 COVID-19 vaccine. TCRdb's copy holds only in-frame clones and misses some; the assay was immunoSEQ multiplex PCR. The sample includes around 96,000 clones, about 86% of them seen just once. Per the germline V gene, CDR1 is SGHRS and CDR2 is YFSETQ. V lost 2 bases and J 4 bases, leaving 4 bases between the germline ends. The CDR3 length is 13 residues. The receptor was isolated from an adult who received the AZD1222 COVID-19 vaccine. The sequencing here drew on peripheral blood, taken 28 days after the second AZD1222 dose. The chain employs TRBV5-1 and TRBJ2-6; no firm D call. The CDR3 region has the DNA TGCGCCAGCAGCTTTGAGGGGGCCAACGTCCTGACTTTC. Amino acid sequence: CASSFEGANVLTF.